The rows below give T cell receptor beta chains drawn from one sample of a study of cytomegalovirus exposure and HLA in healthy donors. Sequenced by immunoSEQ multiplex PCR; TCRdb stores in-frame clones only, minus some. The sample has around 190,000 clones; about 86% are singletons. The specimen was PBMCs. These receptor sequences come from a woman in her twenties or thirties in good health and CMV-seronegative. Both conserved end residues are part of each CDR3. A D gene is named only where the DNA matches it firmly. Rows give clone size only sometimes, using once, few, many, or a class for an expanded clone.

.	TRBV5-1	TRBJ2-5	few	TGCGCCAGCACCGCTTCGACAGGCCGGCTCCAAGAGACCCAGTACTTC	CASTASTGRLQETQYF
TRBD1	TRBV5-5	TRBJ1-3	.	TGTGCCAGCAGCTCAAGGACAGGCCTCGAATTTGGAAACACCATATATTTT	CASSSRTGLEFGNTIYF
TRBD1	TRBV7-7	TRBJ2-2	.	TGTGCTAGCAGTTCCGGGACAGGGAACACCGGGGAGCTGTTTTTT	CASSSGTGNTGELFF
TRBD1	TRBV7-2	TRBJ1-6	.	TGTGCCAGCAGCCCGCAGACAGGGACTAATTCACCCCTCCACTTT	CASSPQTGTNSPLHF
.	TRBV5-1	TRBJ2-5	.	TGCGCCAGCAGCCTCACGGGCCGGGGAGAGACCCAGTACTTC	CASSLTGRGETQYF
.	TRBV7-3	TRBJ2-2	.	TGTGCCAGCAGCTTAGTTACAGGGACGAACACCGGGGAGCTGTTTTTT	CASSLVTGTNTGELFF
.	TRBV15	TRBJ2-6	.	TGTGCCACCAGCAGAGACAGGGCTGGGGCCAACGTCCTGACTTTC	CATSRDRAGANVLTF
.	TRBV28	TRBJ2-3	few	TGTGCCAGCGCCCCCCGGGGGGCGGTTGACACAGATACGCAGTATTTT	CASAPRGAVDTDTQYF
TRBD1	TRBV12-5	TRBJ2-7	.	TGTGCTAGTGGTCTTGGGGACAGCACTTACGAGCAGTACTTC	CASGLGDSTYEQYF
TRBD2	TRBV10-3	TRBJ2-1	.	TGTGCCATCAGCCCAAGGACTAGCGGGGACCACTACAATGAGCAGTTCTTC	CAISPRTSGDHYNEQFF
.	TRBV30	TRBJ2-7	once	TGTGCCTGGAGTCCCGACAGTTCGCACTACGAGCAGTACTTC	CAWSPDSSHYEQYF
.	TRBV13	TRBJ2-3	.	TGTGCCAGCAGCTTTTCCGCAGAAACAGATACGCAGTATTTT	CASSFSAETDTQYF
.	TRBV6-1	TRBJ2-7	.	TGTGCCAGCAGCGAGGGGGTTAACGGCCACTACGAGCAGTACTTC	CASSEGVNGHYEQYF
TRBD1	TRBV11-3	TRBJ1-5	.	TGTGCCAGCAGCACGGGACAGCAGAGCAATCAGCCCCAGCATTTT	CASSTGQQSNQPQHF
.	TRBV4-1	TRBJ2-2	.	TGCGCCAGCAGCCAAACAGGGTCGAACACCGGGGAGCTGTTTTTT	CASSQTGSNTGELFF
.	TRBV9	TRBJ1-2	.	TGTGCCAGCAGTGGGCACCGGGGGAGTTACTATGGCTACACCTTC	CASSGHRGSYYGYTF
.	TRBV11-2	TRBJ2-1	.	TGTGCCAGCAGCTCCACTCTCTCCTACAATGAGCAGTTCTTC	CASSSTLSYNEQFF
TRBD2	TRBV6-1	TRBJ2-5	.	TGTGCCAGCAGTGTTACTAGCGGGAGGGCCATTGGGGAGACCCAGTACTTC	CASSVTSGRAIGETQYF
.	TRBV29-1	TRBJ2-7	.	TGCAGCGTTTTTGAGGCCCAGGACAAAGCCGAGCAGTACTTC	CSVFEAQDKAEQYF
.	TRBV7-2	TRBJ2-3	.	TGTGCCAGCAGCTTAACGGGGTTTCTCCAAGATACGCAGTATTTT	CASSLTGFLQDTQYF